This is a list of T cell receptor beta chains from one sample in a study of Graves' ophthalmopathy and Graves' hyperthyroidism. TCRdb re-analysed the multiplex PCR reads in MiXCR, keeping a single row per CDR3 protein. The sample holds 650,000 to 800,000 distinct CDR3 sequences, about 41% seen once. Source material: peripheral blood. Receptors were obtained from an adult man with Graves' ophthalmopathy. CDR3s include the opening cysteine and the closing phenylalanine or tryptophan. The order of the fields is CDR3 DNA, CDR3 protein, clone size, J gene, V gene, D gene. The D gene is left open where the match is weak. Size tells how often a clone was seen (once, few, many) or the class of an expanded clone, and some rows leave it out.

TGTGCCAGCAGCTATACAGGGGGCGTTTTTAATTCACCCCTCCACTTT | CASSYTGGVFNSPLHF | many | TRBJ1-6 | TRBV7-7 | TRBD1
TGTGCCAGTAGTTATGGGCAGGTGGGGACTGAAGCTTTCTTT | CASSYGQVGTEAFF | many | TRBJ1-1 | TRBV19 | -
TGTGCCAGCAGCTCCTTGACAGGGGGGACAACTATTAACTATGGCTACACCTTC | CASSSLTGGTTINYGYTF | - | TRBJ1-2 | TRBV7-2 | TRBD1
TGTGCCAGCAGCTTCCCGGGGACTAGCGATTACACCGGGGAGCTGTTTTTT | CASSFPGTSDYTGELFF | many | TRBJ2-2 | TRBV7-8 | TRBD2
TGTGCCATCAGCTCGAATAACTATGGCTACACCTTC | CAISSNNYGYTF | many | TRBJ1-2 | TRBV10-3 | -
TGTGCCATCAGTGAGTCGGGGCAGGGGGTACCCCTCCACTTT | CAISESGQGVPLHF | - | TRBJ1-6 | TRBV10-3 | TRBD1
TGTGCCAGCAGCGTTGAAGCGCAGGGGCTCTACGAGCAGTACTTC | CASSVEAQGLYEQYF | - | TRBJ2-7 | TRBV7-6 | -
TGTGCCAGCAGTTTAAGGAGGGGGGGGACGTATGGCTACACCTTC | CASSLRRGGTYGYTF | few | TRBJ1-2 | TRBV12-3/TRBV12-4 | -
TGTGCCATCGGCGGTAGGGCCCCGGATACGCAGTATTTT | CAIGGRAPDTQYF | few | TRBJ2-3 | TRBV10-3 | -
TGTGCCAGCAGCACCGGACAGGGGAGGGGAGAGACCCAGTACTTC | CASSTGQGRGETQYF | - | TRBJ2-5 | TRBV9 | TRBD1
TGTGCCAGCCGACAGGTTAACACTGAAGCTTTCTTT | CASRQVNTEAFF | - | TRBJ1-1 | TRBV25-1 | -
TGTGCCAGCAGCAACCGGGACGGCGCCAGGGTTGGCTACACCTTC | CASSNRDGARVGYTF | few | TRBJ1-2 | TRBV9 | -
TGTGCCAGCAGTTGGGGCAGAGTTAACACTGAAGCTTTCTTT | CASSWGRVNTEAFF | many | TRBJ1-1 | TRBV12-3/TRBV12-4 | -
TGTGCCAGCAGCCAAGATCCGGAGGAAAAACTGTTTTTT | CASSQDPEEKLFF | many | TRBJ1-4 | TRBV7-8 | -
TGCAGTGCCGCCACAACAAACAGGGGGATGAACACTGAAGCTTTCTTT | CSAATTNRGMNTEAFF | many | TRBJ1-1 | TRBV20-1 | TRBD1
TGTGCCAGCAGCTTAGAGGTGGCAGACTCCTACGAGCAGTACTTC | CASSLEVADSYEQYF | - | TRBJ2-7 | TRBV11-2 | -
TGTGCCAGTAGTACCAGGGAATCCTCTGGAAACACCATATATTTT | CASSTRESSGNTIYF | - | TRBJ1-3 | TRBV19 | -
TGCAGTGCCACCCGCGGACAGGAGTTTAATGAAAAACTGTTTTTT | CSATRGQEFNEKLFF | many | TRBJ1-4 | TRBV20-1 | TRBD1
TGTGCCAGCTCACCACGAGAAAGGGCGGGAGAGCAGTACTTC | CASSPRERAGEQYF | few | TRBJ2-7 | TRBV7-6 | -
TGTGCCTGGAGTGGTCCGCTAGAGACCCAGTACTTC | CAWSGPLETQYF | once | TRBJ2-5 | TRBV7-9 | -
TGTGCCACCAGTGGACCTGGGGGTGACACCGGGGAGCTGTTTTTT | CATSGPGGDTGELFF | - | TRBJ2-2 | TRBV24-1 | -
TGCAGTGCTAGAGATACAGACTATGGCTACACCTTC | CSARDTDYGYTF | few | TRBJ1-2 | TRBV20-1 | -
TGTGCCAGCAGCCCGTCGGGACAGAACACTGAAGCTTTCTTT | CASSPSGQNTEAFF | few | TRBJ1-1 | TRBV2 | -
TGCAGTGTAGGGACCCCAAGCTCCTACGAGCAGTACTTC | CSVGTPSSYEQYF | - | TRBJ2-7 | TRBV29-1 | -
TGCAGCGTTGGACCAGCAGACCAAGAGACCCAGTACTTC | CSVGPADQETQYF | - | TRBJ2-5 | TRBV29-1 | -
TGTGCCAGCAGTGATCGGGGGGGCGGTGAGGAGACCCAGTACTTC | CASSDRGGGEETQYF | many | TRBJ2-5 | TRBV2 | TRBD2
TGTGCCAGCAGCTTGGAACAGACCGGGGAGCTGTTTTTT | CASSLEQTGELFF | many | TRBJ2-2 | TRBV5-5 | -
TGTGCCAGCAGCGTTGCCTTCGGGACAGGCGCGAATCAGCCCCAGCATTTT | CASSVAFGTGANQPQHF | - | TRBJ1-5 | TRBV7-9 | TRBD1
TGTGCCAGCAGCCGTCCCGAGACAGGGCCCGAGCAGTACTTC | CASSRPETGPEQYF | many | TRBJ2-7 | TRBV7-8 | TRBD1
TGTGCCACTTTGGAAGCTAGCGGACATGAGCAGTTCTTC | CATLEASGHEQFF | - | TRBJ2-1 | TRBV2 | TRBD2
TGCGCCAGCAGCCAGGGACAGGGGGACTCCTACGAGCAGTACTTC | CASSQGQGDSYEQYF | many | TRBJ2-7 | TRBV4-3 | TRBD1
TGCAGCGTTGAAGTGGGGGGCTCTGGGGCCAACGTCCTGACTTTC | CSVEVGGSGANVLTF | - | TRBJ2-6 | TRBV29-1 | -
TGTGCCAGCAGGAAGCTATCCGTAAGCAATCAGCCCCAGCATTTT | CASRKLSVSNQPQHF | - | TRBJ1-5 | TRBV10-3 | -
TGCAGCTTAGGACAGGCTCCGAACACTGAAGCTTTCTTT | CSLGQAPNTEAFF | few | TRBJ1-1 | TRBV20-1 | TRBD1
TGTGCCATCAGTGAGTCCGCGGTCGGCTACACCTTC | CAISESAVGYTF | - | TRBJ1-2 | TRBV10-3 | -
TGTGCCAGCAGCCCCCAGGGACACGGAACAACTAATGAAAAACTGTTTTTT | CASSPQGHGTTNEKLFF | few | TRBJ1-4 | TRBV4-2 | -
TGTGCCAGCAGCTTAGTCCGGCAGGGGGCGGCTGAAGCTTTCTTT | CASSLVRQGAAEAFF | - | TRBJ1-1 | TRBV7-2 | TRBD1
TGTGCCACCAGTGATAACGGACAGGGACACACAGATACGCAGTATTTT | CATSDNGQGHTDTQYF | few | TRBJ2-3 | TRBV24-1 | TRBD1
TGTGCCAGCAGCTTAGGGGACAGGGGACCCCTTTTTGGAAACACCATATATTTT | CASSLGDRGPLFGNTIYF | many | TRBJ1-3 | TRBV7-9 | TRBD1
TGTGCCAGCAGCCCAATTCGCGAAGATCAGCCCCAGCATTTT | CASSPIREDQPQHF | - | TRBJ1-5 | TRBV7-3 | -
TGTGCCAGCCAATGGTTCTCCGAGCAGTACTTC | CASQWFSEQYF | - | TRBJ2-7 | TRBV12-3/TRBV12-4 | -
TGTGCCAGCAGTGACGCGGGAGACCGGGGGGGTGCCCAGTACTTC | CASSDAGDRGGAQYF | once | TRBJ2-5 | TRBV2 | TRBD2
TGTGCCAGCAGCGTAGAAGGGAGGGTAAACGGCTACACCTTC | CASSVEGRVNGYTF | many | TRBJ1-2 | TRBV9 | -
TGTGCGGGGACTAGAGCGAGCTACGAGCAGTACTTC | CAGTRASYEQYF | - | TRBJ2-7 | TRBV2 | TRBD2
TGCGCCAGCAGTGCGGGGCAGGTTAATCAGCCCCAGCATTTT | CASSAGQVNQPQHF | many | TRBJ1-5 | TRBV10-2 | -
TGCGCCAGCAGCTTGGGGGAGATCCTACGACAAGAGCAGTACTTC | CASSLGEILRQEQYF | many | TRBJ2-7 | TRBV5-1 | -
TGTGCCAGCAGCGACAGGAAGGCTAATGAAAAACTGTTTTTT | CASSDRKANEKLFF | many | TRBJ1-4 | TRBV7-2 | -
TGTGCCAGCAGTGCCCGGGTAGCGGGGGCACAAGAGACCCAGTACTTC | CASSARVAGAQETQYF | many | TRBJ2-5 | TRBV10-3 | TRBD2